Detailed here is one T cell receptor (beta chain). This entry is derived from a study of blood T cell repertoires in COVID-19. Germline V gene lookup returns CDR1 GTSNPN and CDR2 SVGIG (reference sequence). This CDR3 comprises 14 residues. V was clipped by 3 bases and J by 3 bases; unmatched bases: 7. Measured with immunoSEQ multiplex PCR; TCRdb has only the in-frame clones, and not every one. The data hold almost 400,000 clones, with about 87% observed a single time. The chain recombines TRBV30 with TRBJ2-7; 8 nucleotides agree with TRBD1. Sequencing was done on a sample of peripheral blood. This sequence originates from an older woman with COVID-19, enrolled during active disease. The chain's CDR3 is CAWSGQGNYYEQYF. The CDR3 bases are TGTGCCTGGAGCGGACAGGGAAATTACTACGAGCAGTACTTC.